This entry lists 29 T cell receptor beta chains sequenced from one sample in a study of regulatory T cells in long-lasting Graves disease. Time point meaning: newly diagnosed GD, antithyroid drugs for less than 3 months. PBMC-derived RNA was used for the TCR library. Arm-PCR with iRepertoire HTBI primers amplified the CDR3 regions for these TCR beta libraries. MiXCR, run by TCRdb on the multiplex PCR reads, gives a single entry per CDR3 protein. The data show approximately 470,000 distinct CDR3 sequences, around 15% seen once. Another study also made use of these data, one on T cells in Graves' hyperthyroidism and ophthalmopathy.

The specimen was peripheral blood mononuclear cells (PBMCs), collected at new diagnosis, from a patient treated with antithyroid drugs. Every receptor here comes from a man aged 35 to 55 with Graves disease.

Many counts were recorded for this clonotype. V is TRBV30 and J is TRBJ1-5; tentative D call: TRBD1 (5 bases). V lost 7 bases to trimming and J lost 6 bases, with 16 bases between them. Germline CDR1 GTSNPN, CDR2 SVGIG (reference sequence). The CDR3 runs 13 residues. The CDR3 nucleotides are TGTGCCTACCAAATGGGGGGAAGTCAGCCCCAGCATTTT. Translating it yields CAYQMGGSQPQHF.

The sample holds a few counts of this clonotype. Sequence at one end of the junction differs from germline and may be a read error. This chain joins TRBV20-1 and TRBJ2-1; D is unresolved. From germline, CDR1 is DFQATT and CDR2 SNEGSKA (reference sequence). The length of the CDR3 is 13 residues. CDR3 bases: TGCAGTGCCCACCTTGGCCAGTACAATGAGCAGTCCTTC. This sequence encodes CSAHLGQYNEQSF.

With regard to this clonotype: A much larger clone lies a single base off, so this may be a read error. The chain combines TRBV7-2 with TRBJ2-1; 7 positions agree with TRBD1. TRBJ2-7 explains the end of the DNA better; the J call may be wrong. CDR3 length equals 15 residues. In germline, CDR1 is SGHTA, CDR2 FQGNSA. The CDR3 DNA sequence: TGTGCCAGCAGCTTGCGGACAGGTTCCACCTACGAGCAGTACTTC. This gives the protein CASSLRTGSTYEQYF.

This clonotype was seen at least ten times. V usage is TRBV5-4 and J usage is TRBJ1-1; 8 bases map to TRBD1. V shed 4 bases and J 1 base; nucleotides not matched to a gene: 6. Germline CDR1 reads SGHNT; CDR2 reads YYREEE (reference sequence). This CDR3 spans 15 amino acids. The CDR3 DNA reads as TGTGCCAGCAGCCGTACCGGGACAGGGAACACTGAAGCTTTCTTT. Its protein is CASSRTGTGNTEAFF.

The gene calls are TRBV2 and TRBJ2-1; D possibly uses TRBD1 or TRBD2 (6 bases each). V lost 6 bases to trimming and J lost 12 bases, with 15 bases between them. The length of the CDR3 is 12 residues. The germline V gene encodes CDR1 SNHLY and CDR2 FYNNEI. CDR3 DNA: TGTGCCAGCAGCCAAGGGGGGTGGGCGCAGTTCTTC. It translates to CASSQGGWAQFF. Complete variable domain (other parts from reference TRBV2 and TRBJ2-1): EPEVTQTPSHQVTQMGQEVILRCVPISNHLYFYWYRQILGQKVEFLVSFYNNEISEKSEIFDDQFSVERPDGSNFTLKIRSTKLEDSAMYFCASSQGGWAQFFGPGTRLTVL.

This clonotype was picked up many times. The chain joins TRBV12-3 or TRBV12-4 to TRBJ2-3, with D perhaps assigned TRBD1 or TRBD2 (5 bases each). V lost 7 bases to trimming and J lost 2 bases, with 13 bases between them. The length of the CDR3 is 14 residues. CDR3 coding DNA: TGTGCCAGCAATCCGGGACGCTACACAGATACGCAGTATTTT. The encoded protein is CASNPGRYTDTQYF.

Only a few counts were recorded for this clonotype. The rearrangement links TRBV4-1 to TRBJ1-6, with 7 nucleotides matching TRBD1. Germline V CDR1 and CDR2: MGHRA, YSYEKL. CDR3 size: 19 residues. Germline trimming cut 3 bases from V and 9 bases from J; bases unmatched to any gene: 20. For the CDR3, the DNA is TGCGCCAGCAGCCACAACCTTTCTAAGGGGGCGAAGGGATTTTCACCCCTCCACTTT. It codes for CASSHNLSKGAKGFSPLHF.

The V gene is TRBV29-1, the J gene TRBJ1-1; 11 bases map to TRBD1. The V segment lost 7 bases and the J segment 4 bases; nucleotides outside the gene matches: 17. The CDR3 length is 17 residues. Germline lookup yields CDR1 SQVTM and CDR2 ANQGSEA. The CDR3 region has the DNA TGCAGCGCCCCGGGGCAGGACAGGGGGCGCCGGGGCACTGAAGCTTTCTTT. Translation gives CSAPGQDRGRRGTEAFF.

In its sample, this clonotype was seen many times. The chain combines TRBV5-1 with TRBJ2-1, with 14 bases that match TRBD2. After removal of 4 bases from V and 8 bases from J, the junction contained 11 bases not matched to a gene. The CDR3 length is 17 residues. Germline V gene data show CDR1 as SGHRS and CDR2 as YFSETQ. CDR3 protein: CASSHPRLAGGSYEQFF. CDR3 coding DNA: TGCGCCAGCAGCCACCCGAGACTAGCGGGAGGGAGCTATGAGCAGTTCTTC.

This clonotype came up once. Since a much larger clone is just one base distant, this may be a read error. The rearrangement links TRBV2 to TRBJ2-7; 12 nucleotides line up with TRBD1. This CDR3 is built from 12 residues. The ends lost 10 bases at V and 5 bases at J; junction bases unmatched: 3. Germline loops: CDR1 SNHLY, CDR2 FYNNEI. The CDR3 is CATGTGGHEQYF. CDR3 sequence (DNA): TGTGCCACCGGGACAGGGGGCCACGAGCAGTACTTC. Combining the CDR3 with reference TRBV2 and TRBJ2-7 gives the whole variable domain EPEVTQTPSHQVTQMGQEVILRCVPISNHLYFYWYRQILGQKVEFLVSFYNNEISEKSEIFDDQFSVERPDGSNFTLKIRSTKLEDSAMYFCATGTGGHEQYFGPGTRLTVT.

This clonotype was found a few times. The chain couples TRBV14 to TRBJ2-1; weak D call: TRBD1 (5 bases). CDR1 is SGHDN, CDR2 FVKESK, per germline. The V and J ends lost 1 base and 3 bases respectively, with 10 bases between them. The CDR3 has 15 residues. The CDR3 DNA reads TGTGCCAGCAGCCAAGTAGGACAAGTCTACAATGAGCAGTTCTTC. This sequence encodes CASSQVGQVYNEQFF.

This clonotype was counted many times. The CDR3: CASSLSRQDQETQYF. The CDR3 bases are TGTGCCAGCAGCTTATCCCGACAGGACCAAGAGACCCAGTACTTC. This sequence joins TRBV11-2 and TRBJ2-5; tentatively, D is TRBD1 (6 bases). CDR1 and CDR2 from the germline V gene are SGHAT and FQNNGV. V lost 2 bases and J lost 0, with 10 bases in between. The CDR3 has 15 amino acids.

This clonotype was recorded many times. The chain is built from TRBV7-9 and TRBJ2-7; D ambiguous. Germline V lookup: CDR1 SEHNR, CDR2 FQNEAQ (reference sequence). The CDR3 loop spans 15 amino acids. V was shortened by 6 bases and J by 0 bases, with 15 bases between the two germline ends. The CDR3 reads CASRLRPILSYEQYF. In nucleotides, the CDR3 is TGTGCCAGCAGACTCCGGCCAATCCTCTCCTACGAGCAGTACTTC.

This clonotype was seen a handful of times. Its ends do not fully match the called genes, so a read error is possible. The chain employs TRBV5-1 and TRBJ2-1; the match to TRBD2 covers 14 bases. CDR3 length: 18 amino acids. Germline V gives CDR1 SGHRS, CDR2 YFSETQ. This CDR3 is CASSPTSGRVRSYSEQFF. As DNA, the CDR3 is TGCGCCAGCAGCCCGACTAGCGGGAGGGTCAGGTCCTACAGTGAGCAGTTCTTC.

This clonotype was counted at least ten times. The chain joins TRBV7-8 to TRBJ2-7, with TRBD1 matching 8 bases. The CDR3 is made up of 15 amino acids. CDR1 SGHVS and CDR2 FQNEAQ come from the germline V gene. V was clipped by 1 base and J by 2 bases; unmatched bases: 4. The DNA of the CDR3 is TGTGCCAGCAGCTTAGTTAAGGACAGGGCCTACGAGCAGTACTTC. Translation gives CASSLVKDRAYEQYF.

This clonotype has just a few counts. This chain joins TRBV24-1 and TRBJ2-2; the match to TRBD1 covers 7 bases. There are 15 residues in the CDR3. V dropped 0 bases and J dropped 4; count of bases not matched to a gene: 1. Germline loops: CDR1 KGHDR, CDR2 SFDVKD. For the CDR3, the DNA is TGTGCCACCAGTGATTTGAGGGACAGCACCGGGGAGCTGTTTTTT. Amino acids: CATSDLRDSTGELFF.

This clonotype came up many times. The rearrangement uses TRBV12-3 or TRBV12-4 and TRBJ1-1; D remains unclear. The V gene lost 7 bases and the J gene lost 6 bases, with 15 bases spanning the gap. The CDR3 spans 13 residues. This chain's CDR3 is CASTARTVAEAFF. Written as DNA, the CDR3 is TGTGCCAGCACCGCGCGGACGGTCGCTGAAGCTTTCTTT.

This rearrangement joins TRBV6-1 to TRBJ1-2; D possibly corresponds to TRBD1 (6 bases). The CDR3 extends over 15 amino acids. Looked up from germline, CDR1 is MNHNS and CDR2 is SASEGT. V was shortened by 10 bases and J by 3 bases, with 21 bases between the two germline ends. This CDR3 reads CATTQGRTGHYGYTF. CDR3 nucleotides: TGTGCCACTACTCAGGGGCGAACGGGGCACTATGGCTACACCTTC.

At least ten counts were recorded for this clonotype. The CDR3 here is CASSLGTGYGTQYF. The DNA of the CDR3 is TGCGCCAGCAGCTTAGGGACAGGGTATGGGACCCAGTACTTC. V usage is TRBV5-1 and J usage is TRBJ2-5; TRBD1 aligns across 9 bases. V gave up 2 bases and J gave up 7 bases; unmatched junction bases: 6. Germline values: CDR1 SGHRS, CDR2 YFSETQ. CDR3 size: 14 residues.

This clonotype was detected a few times. The chain couples TRBV2 to TRBJ2-7; D unresolved. This CDR3 contains 13 residues. Trimming cost V 4 bases and J 3 bases, with 10 bases left between them. CDR1 SNHLY and CDR2 FYNNEI come from the germline V gene. CDR3 in amino acids: CASSVVFLYEQYF. The CDR3 nucleotides are TGTGCCAGCAGTGTCGTATTCCTCTACGAGCAGTACTTC.

This clonotype was seen ten or more times. The J gene is TRBJ1-3, the V gene TRBV6-1, with 7 positions matching TRBD1. Germline CDR1 is MNHNS and CDR2 is SASEGT. CDR3 size: 16 residues. Losses at the gene ends were 3 bases for V and 0 bases for J; bases not matched to a gene: 5. CDR3 coding DNA: TGTGCCAGCAGTGACACCGGGACAGCCTCTGGAAACACCATATATTTT. Its protein is CASSDTGTASGNTIYF.

The chain carries TRBV29-1 and TRBJ1-2; unclear D gene. This CDR3 is 12 amino acids long. Germline CDR1 SQVTM, CDR2 ANQGSEA. Trimming took 0 bases from V and 6 from J, leaving 8 bases between them. CDR3 protein: CSVEDPGDGYTF. CDR3 in DNA: TGCAGCGTTGAAGATCCCGGGGATGGCTACACCTTC.

This clonotype came up many times. The chain employs TRBV12-3 or TRBV12-4 and TRBJ2-1; TRBD2 might be the D (6 bases). V lost 8 bases to trimming and J lost 5 bases, with 16 bases between them. The length of the CDR3 is 14 residues. The CDR3 DNA reads as TGTGCCAGCTGCGTTGCTAGCGTAAACAATGAGCAGTTCTTC. This codes for CASCVASVNNEQFF.

A remark on this clonotype: A much larger clone differs by one base, so this may be a read error. The rearrangement uses TRBV11-2 and TRBJ2-1; TRBD1 matches 7 bases. The junction had 9 bases not matched to a gene; V was cut back by 6 bases and J by 10 bases. This CDR3 is 13 amino acids long. CDR1 SGHAT and CDR2 FQNNGV come from the germline V gene. CDR3 in DNA: TGTGCCAGCAGACAGGGGCTACTCTACGAGCAGTTCTTC. Protein: CASRQGLLYEQFF.

In this sample, this clonotype turned up many times. V usage is TRBV6-2 or TRBV6-3 and J usage is TRBJ2-7; D might be TRBD2 (6 bases). Per germline, CDR1 MNHEY and CDR2 SVGEGT. With 6 bases removed from V and 3 bases from J, the gap between germline ends came to 12 bases. This CDR3 spans 13 amino acids. The CDR3 coding sequence is TGTGCCAGCAGGCGGGGCAGCTACTACGAGCAGTACTTC. It encodes CASRRGSYYEQYF.

The table lists this clonotype with many counts. The chain combines TRBV7-8 with TRBJ2-7; TRBD1 agrees at 9 bases. After removal of 7 bases from V and 2 bases from J, the junction contained 6 bases not matched to a gene. This CDR3 is 14 amino acids long. Germline values: CDR1 SGHVS, CDR2 FQNEAQ. The CDR3 coding sequence is TGTGCCAGCATCGGGACAGGGATTCCCTACGAGCAGTACTTC. This translates into CASIGTGIPYEQYF.

This clonotype appeared many times. CDR3 sequence: CASSEALNSNQPQHF. Here the CDR3 DNA reads TGTGCCAGCAGTGAAGCGCTTAACAGCAATCAGCCCCAGCATTTT. The chain links TRBV6-1 to TRBJ1-5; D gene unclear. CDR3 size: 15 residues. Germline V gives CDR1 MNHNS, CDR2 SASEGT. Between the trimmed V and J ends, which lost 0 bases and 1 base, there was a span of 7 bases.

V gene TRBV12-3 or TRBV12-4 combines with J gene TRBJ2-7; the match to TRBD1 covers 9 bases. The CDR3 is 17 amino acids. With V trimmed by 2 bases and J by 1 base, 9 bases remained unmatched. The CDR3 spells CASSLLGQGRNSYEQYF. DNA for the CDR3: TGTGCCAGCAGTTTATTAGGACAGGGGCGAAATTCCTACGAGCAGTACTTC.

The gene calls are TRBV28 and TRBJ1-2; D is ambiguous. The CDR3 is 13 residues long. Germline CDR1 and CDR2: MDHEN and SYDVKM. Between the trimmed V and J ends, which lost 2 bases and 8 bases, there was a span of 12 bases. CDR3 nucleotides: TGTGCCAGCAGTTTAGGGCGGAGCGAGGGCTACACCTTC. Amino acid sequence: CASSLGRSEGYTF.